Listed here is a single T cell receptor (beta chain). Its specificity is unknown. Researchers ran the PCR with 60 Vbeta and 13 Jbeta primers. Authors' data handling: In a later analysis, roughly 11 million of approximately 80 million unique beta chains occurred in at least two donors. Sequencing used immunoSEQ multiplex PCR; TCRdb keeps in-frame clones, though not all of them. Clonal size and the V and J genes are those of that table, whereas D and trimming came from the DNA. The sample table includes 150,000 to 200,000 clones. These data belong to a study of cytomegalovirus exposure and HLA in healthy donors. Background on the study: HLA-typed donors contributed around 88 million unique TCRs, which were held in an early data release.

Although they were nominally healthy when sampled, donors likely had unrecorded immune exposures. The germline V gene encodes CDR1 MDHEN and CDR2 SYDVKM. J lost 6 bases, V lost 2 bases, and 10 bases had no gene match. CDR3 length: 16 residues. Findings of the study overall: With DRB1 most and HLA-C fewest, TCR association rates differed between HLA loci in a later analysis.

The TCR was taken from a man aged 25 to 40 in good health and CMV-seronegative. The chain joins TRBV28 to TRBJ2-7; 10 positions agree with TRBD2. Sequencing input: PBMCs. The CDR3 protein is CASSLGAGLALVEQYF. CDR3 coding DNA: TGTGCCAGCAGTTTAGGTGCGGGACTAGCGTTAGTCGAGCAGTACTTC.